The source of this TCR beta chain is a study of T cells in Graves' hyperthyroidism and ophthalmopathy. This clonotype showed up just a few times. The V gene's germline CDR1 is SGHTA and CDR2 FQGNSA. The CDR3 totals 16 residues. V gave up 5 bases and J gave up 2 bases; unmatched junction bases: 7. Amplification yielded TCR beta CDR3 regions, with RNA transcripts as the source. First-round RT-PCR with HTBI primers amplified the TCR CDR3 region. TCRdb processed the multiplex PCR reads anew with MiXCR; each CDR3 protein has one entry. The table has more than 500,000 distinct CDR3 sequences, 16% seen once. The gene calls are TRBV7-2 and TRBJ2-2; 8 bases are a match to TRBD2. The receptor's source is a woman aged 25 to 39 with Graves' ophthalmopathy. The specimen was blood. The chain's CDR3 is CASSPGGTSNTGELFF. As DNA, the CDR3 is TGTGCCAGCAGCCCGGGGGGGACTAGTAACACCGGGGAGCTGTTTTTT.